What follows are 14 T cell receptor beta chains derived from one specimen sequenced in a study of post-analysis software for immune sequencing data. Each TCR beta cDNA library carried unique molecular identifiers. TCRdb redid the calling of the PCR reads with MiXCR, one entry per CDR3 protein. The table includes roughly 160,000 distinct CDR3 sequences, under 40% detected once. This sample comprised blood, obtained after autologous hematopoietic stem cell transplantation. These receptors came from a girl aged 10-17 years with multiple sclerosis.

The chain uses TRBV13 and TRBJ2-7, with 8 bases matching TRBD2. The CDR3 is made up of 15 amino acids. The germline V gene has CDR1 PRHDT and CDR2 FYEKMQ (reference sequence). The ends lost 4 bases at V and 2 bases at J; junction bases unmatched: 7. CDR3 residues: CASSYGAGVAYEQYF. CDR3 nucleotides: TGTGCCAGCAGCTACGGAGCGGGAGTCGCCTACGAGCAGTACTTC.

This clonotype appeared a few times. The chain employs TRBV20-1 and TRBJ2-3, with TRBD2 matching over 10 bases. After removal of 3 bases from V and 1 base from J, the junction contained 10 bases not matched to a gene. There are 17 residues in the CDR3. Germline lookup yields CDR1 DFQATT and CDR2 SNEGSKA (reference sequence). The chain's CDR3 is CSASGLAGVLGTDTQYF. CDR3 coding DNA: TGCAGTGCTAGTGGGCTAGCGGGAGTACTTGGCACAGATACGCAGTATTTT.

The rearrangement uses TRBV29-1 and TRBJ1-2; D not certain. Germline lookup yields CDR1 SQVTM and CDR2 ANQGSEA. There are 11 residues in the CDR3. Trimming pared 3 bases from V and 8 bases from J, leaving 10 bases between. CDR3: CSVELGGGYTF. The CDR3 nucleotides read TGCAGCGTTGAGTTAGGTGGCGGCTACACCTTC.

By proportion, this clonotype is medium-sized (0.01 to 0.1%). This chain links TRBV6-5 with TRBJ1-2; tentatively, D is TRBD1 (6 bases). V was trimmed by 6 bases and J by 6 bases, leaving 14 bases between them. CDR1 MNHEY and CDR2 SVGAGI come from the germline V gene. CDR3 size: 13 residues. The CDR3: CASSRGQLDGYTF. The CDR3, as DNA: TGTGCCAGCAGCAGAGGACAGTTGGATGGCTACACCTTC.

This chain uses TRBV29-1 with TRBJ1-2; the D is unclear. Germline CDR1 is SQVTM and CDR2 is ANQGSEA. This CDR3 comprises 11 residues. V lost 7 bases and J lost 5, with 11 bases in between. As DNA, the CDR3 is TGCAGCGCTGATCTCACATATGGCTACACCTTC. Its protein product is CSADLTYGYTF.

In this sample, this clonotype turned up a few times. The V and J genes are TRBV6-6 and TRBJ2-7; D unclear. V was trimmed by 0 bases and J by 2 bases, leaving 11 bases between them. CDR1 is MNHNY and CDR2 is SVGAGI in the germline V gene (reference sequence). This CDR3 has 15 residues. The CDR3 DNA reads as TGTGCCAGCAGTTACTCGAGAATAGAACCCTACGAGCAGTACTTC. Translating it yields CASSYSRIEPYEQYF.

The chain employs TRBV12-3 or TRBV12-4 and TRBJ2-7, with D possibly being TRBD1 (5 bases). V was trimmed by 7 bases and J by 3 bases, leaving 19 bases between them. The CDR3 is 15 residues long. This chain's CDR3 is CASTLWGSVIYEQYF. The CDR3 nucleotides read TGTGCCAGCACCCTATGGGGCTCTGTGATCTACGAGCAGTACTTC.

The chain has TRBV7-8 and TRBJ2-5, with D maybe TRBD1 (6 bases). The tail of the sequence fits TRBJ2-7 better, so the J call may be wrong. The CDR3 is 13 residues long. Germline V gene lookup returns CDR1 SGHVS and CDR2 FQNEAQ. In DNA, the CDR3 is TGTGCCAGCAGCGTGGGACAAAACTACGAGCAGTACTTC. It codes for CASSVGQNYEQYF.

This clonotype has a handful of counts. The chain combines TRBV7-6 with TRBJ2-1; TRBD2 agrees at 8 bases. From germline, CDR1 is SGHVS and CDR2 FNYEAQ. The trim removed 6 bases at V and 8 bases at J, leaving 12 bases unmatched. CDR3 size: 15 residues. Written as DNA, the CDR3 is TGTGCCAGCAGAGCTCTAGCGGGCCACTTCGATGAGCAGTTCTTC. Amino acid sequence: CASRALAGHFDEQFF.

This chain uses TRBV6-6 with TRBJ1-1; the D is unclear. This CDR3 has 13 amino acids. The V end lost 6 bases, the J end lost 5 bases, and 13 bases lay between the germline ends. The germline V gene has CDR1 MNHNY and CDR2 SVGAGI (reference sequence). The CDR3 nucleotides are TGTGCCAGCAGGAGCTCGGAGAGAACTGAAGCTTTCTTT. This codes for CASRSSERTEAFF.

The J gene is TRBJ1-2, the V gene TRBV3-1, with 11 bases matching TRBD1. With V trimmed by 0 bases and J by 8 bases, 11 bases remained unmatched. The CDR3 is made up of 17 amino acids. CDR1 is LGHDT, CDR2 YNNKEL, per germline (reference sequence). The CDR3 bases are TGTGCCAGCAGCCAAGACTCGGACAGGGGGCGCTTTCACGGCTACACCTTC. The encoded protein is CASSQDSDRGRFHGYTF. Filled out from reference TRBV3-1 and TRBJ1-2, the complete variable domain reads DTAVSQTPKYLVTQMGNDKSIKCEQNLGHDTMYWYKQDSKKFLKIMFSYNNKELIINETVPNRFSPKSPDKAHLNLHINSLELGDSAVYFCASSQDSDRGRFHGYTFGSGTRLTVV.

The chain joins TRBV7-8 to TRBJ2-7; no clear D gene. Near its end, the DNA agrees better with TRBJ2-5, so the J call may be wrong. This CDR3 contains 13 residues. Germline V gene sequence: CDR1 SGHVS, CDR2 FQNEAQ. CDR3 amino acids: CASSFGSRETQYF. CDR3 nucleotide sequence: TGTGCCAGCAGCTTCGGCTCAAGGGAGACCCAGTACTTC.

The chain has TRBV7-3 and TRBJ2-1, with TRBD2 as a possible D gene (6 bases). There are 15 residues in the CDR3. V lost 2 bases, J lost 5 bases, and 13 bases lay in between. In germline, CDR1 is SGHTA, CDR2 FQGTGA. CDR3 amino acids: CASSLGRSIHNEQFF. The CDR3 bases are TGTGCCAGCAGCTTAGGGAGGTCTATCCACAATGAGCAGTTCTTC.

As to this clonotype: This sequence may be a read error, since a much larger clone differs from it by one base. The chain uses TRBV29-1 and TRBJ2-4; 9 bases agree with TRBD1. This CDR3 region has 11 residues. CDR1 SQVTM and CDR2 ANQGSEA come from the germline V gene. V lost 5 bases and J lost 15; bases outside the gene matches: 8. For the CDR3, the DNA is TGCAGCGTTAAGGACAGGGGAAAAGCGTACTTC. This gives the protein CSVKDRGKAYF. Based on the CDR3 plus reference TRBV29-1 and TRBJ2-4, the full variable domain is SAVISQKPSRDICQRGTSLTIQCQVDSQVTMMFWYRQQPGQSLTLIATANQGSEATYESGFVIDKFPISRPNLTFSTLTVSNMSPEDSSIYLCSVKDRGKAYFGAGTRLSVL.